The rows below give T cell receptor beta chains drawn from one sample of a study of T cell repertoires in cytomegalovirus infection. The antigens for these receptors are not known. TCRdb independently ran MiXCR on the reads; one entry per CDR3 protein. The data show 300,000 to 400,000 distinct CDR3 sequences, around 29% seen once. The sample consisted of cultured PBMCs, taken from culture after CMV antigen stimulation. These receptor sequences come from a human donor in good health (CMV status not recorded). Some clones in this sample may be carry-over from other donors' samples. Both conserved end residues are part of each CDR3. The D gene is left open where the match is weak. Size is stated for part of the rows, as once, few or many counts, or as a class when the clone is expanded.

clone size,J gene,D gene,V gene,CDR3 DNA,CDR3 protein
.,TRBJ1-5,.,TRBV5-5,TGTGCCAGCAGCTTGGCAGGGACGGACCAGCCCCAGCATTTT,CASSLAGTDQPQHF
.,TRBJ2-5,TRBD2,TRBV20-1,TGCAGTGCTAGAGATCCCTCCCTGGCGGGGGGCCTAGGAGAGACCCAGTACTTC,CSARDPSLAGGLGETQYF
.,TRBJ2-3,.,TRBV6-6,TGTGCCAGCCGAAGCAGGGTTAGCACAGATACGCAGTATTTT,CASRSRVSTDTQYF
.,TRBJ2-3,.,TRBV7-8,TGTGCCAGCAGCTTAGGCAGTCGCACAGATACGCAGTATTTT,CASSLGSRTDTQYF
few,TRBJ2-1,TRBD2,TRBV3-1,TGTGCCAGCAGCCAACTGAGCGGGGGAAGGAATGAGCAGTTCTTC,CASSQLSGGRNEQFF
.,TRBJ2-2,.,TRBV28,TGTGCCAGCAGTTTAAGGGGGACCTCAACCGGGGAGCTGTTTTTT,CASSLRGTSTGELFF
many,TRBJ1-1,.,TRBV10-2,TGCGCCAGCAGAGATGGACCCCTGGGGACTGAAGCTTTCTTT,CASRDGPLGTEAFF
.,TRBJ2-7,TRBD1,TRBV10-3,TGTGCCATCAGTGAGGACAGGGGGACCGAGCAGTACTTC,CAISEDRGTEQYF
.,TRBJ1-1,.,TRBV5-1,TGCGCCAGCAGCTTGGACGCCCGGAACACTGAAGCTTTCTTT,CASSLDARNTEAFF
.,TRBJ2-5,.,TRBV20-1,TGCAGGGCCGGGTACCAAGAGACCCAGTACTTC,CRAGYQETQYF
once,TRBJ2-7,TRBD2,TRBV11-2,TGTGCCAGCAGCTTAGAGGCTAGCGGTACCTACGAGCAGTACTTC,CASSLEASGTYEQYF
.,TRBJ2-7,TRBD1,TRBV7-8,TGTGCCAGCAGCTTAGCGGGACAGCGCTACGAGCAGTACTTC,CASSLAGQRYEQYF
few,TRBJ1-2,TRBD1,TRBV19,TGTGCCATTTCTCCGGGACAGGGGGCTCACAGCTATGGCTACACCTTC,CAISPGQGAHSYGYTF
.,TRBJ2-1,.,TRBV9,TGTGCCAGCAGCGTAGGGCCCGAAGGAGATGAGCAGTTCTTC,CASSVGPEGDEQFF
.,TRBJ2-5,TRBD2,TRBV19,TGTGCCAGTAGTATCTTGACTAGCGGGAGTGGGGAGACCCAGTACTTC,CASSILTSGSGETQYF
.,TRBJ1-2,.,TRBV7-9,TGTGCCAGCAGCTTGATGGAGACCTACACCTTC,CASSLMETYTF
few,TRBJ1-4,.,TRBV7-6,TGTGCCAGCAGCTTAAGACAGTCAACTAATGAAAAACTGTTTTTT,CASSLRQSTNEKLFF
.,TRBJ2-1,.,TRBV6-6,TGTGCCAGCAGTGCGGTAGCGAGTGACTACAATGAGCAGTTCTTC,CASSAVASDYNEQFF
.,TRBJ2-5,TRBD2,TRBV25-1,TGTGCCAGCAGTGAACCGGCGACTAGCGAGACCCAGTACTTC,CASSEPATSETQYF
few,TRBJ1-2,.,TRBV7-9,TGTGCCAGCAGCTTAGCGGCGGCACTAGGCATCGATGGCTACACCTTC,CASSLAAALGIDGYTF
many,TRBJ1-3,.,TRBV12-3/TRBV12-4,TGTGCCAGCAGTTACGCGAGGCGCTCTGGAAACACCATATATTTT,CASSYARRSGNTIYF
many,TRBJ1-1,.,TRBV7-2,TGTGCCAGCAGCCCGACCGTGAACACTGAAGCTTTCTTT,CASSPTVNTEAFF
.,TRBJ1-5,.,TRBV28,TGTGCCAGCAGTTTGGGGGGTATTGTCGATCAGCCCCAGCATTTT,CASSLGGIVDQPQHF
.,TRBJ1-4,TRBD1,TRBV12-5,TGTGCTAGTGGTCGACAGGGACTTAATGAAAAACTGTTTTTT,CASGRQGLNEKLFF
.,TRBJ2-1,.,TRBV5-1,TGCGCCAGCAGCTTATCAGGGGCGTACTCCTACAATGAGCAGTTCTTC,CASSLSGAYSYNEQFF
.,TRBJ1-2,.,TRBV19,TGTGCCAGTAGTGCCCGCGGGTCGAACTATGGCTACACCTTC,CASSARGSNYGYTF